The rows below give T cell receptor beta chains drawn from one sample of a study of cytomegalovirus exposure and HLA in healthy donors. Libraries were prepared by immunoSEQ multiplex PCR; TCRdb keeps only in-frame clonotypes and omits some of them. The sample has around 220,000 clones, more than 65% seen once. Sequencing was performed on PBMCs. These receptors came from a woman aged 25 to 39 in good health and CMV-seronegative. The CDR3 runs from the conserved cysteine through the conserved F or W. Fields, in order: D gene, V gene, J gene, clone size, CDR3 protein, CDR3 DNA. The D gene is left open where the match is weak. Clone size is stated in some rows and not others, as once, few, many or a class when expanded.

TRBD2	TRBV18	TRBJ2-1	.	CASSLGREPLGEQFF	TGTGCCAGCTCCTTGGGGCGGGAGCCCCTCGGTGAGCAGTTCTTC
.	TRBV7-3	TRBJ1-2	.	CASSPSGRDGYTF	TGTGCCAGCAGCCCGTCGGGGAGGGATGGCTACACCTTC
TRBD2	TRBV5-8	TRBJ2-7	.	CASSSGLALPGQYF	TGTGCCAGCAGCTCCGGACTAGCGCTCCCGGGGCAGTACTTC
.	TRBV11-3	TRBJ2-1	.	CASSSRELSYNEQFF	TGTGCCAGCAGCTCAAGGGAGCTTAGCTACAATGAGCAGTTCTTC
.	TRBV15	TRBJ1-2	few	CATSSELQANYGYTF	TGTGCCACCAGCAGTGAATTACAGGCTAACTATGGCTACACCTTC
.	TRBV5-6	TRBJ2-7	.	CASSPVGRDKEGQYF	TGTGCCAGCAGCCCCGTCGGCAGGGACAAAGAGGGGCAGTACTTC
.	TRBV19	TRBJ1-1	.	CASTYLPNTEAFF	TGTGCCAGTACCTATCTCCCGAACACTGAAGCTTTCTTT
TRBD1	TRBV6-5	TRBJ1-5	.	CASRATGGNQPQHF	TGTGCCAGCAGGGCAACAGGGGGCAATCAGCCCCAGCATTTT
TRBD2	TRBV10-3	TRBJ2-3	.	CAISQLAGGPGTDTQYF	TGTGCCATCAGCCAACTAGCGGGAGGGCCAGGCACAGATACGCAGTATTTT
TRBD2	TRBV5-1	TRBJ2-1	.	CASSTTSGRSYNEQFF	TGCGCCAGCAGCACGACTAGCGGGAGGTCCTACAATGAGCAGTTCTTC
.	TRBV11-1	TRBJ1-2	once	CASSAGTKRSDGYTF	TGTGCCAGCAGCGCCGGGACAAAACGGTCCGATGGCTACACCTTC
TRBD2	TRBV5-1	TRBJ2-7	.	CASSLDTSGGSYEQYF	TGCGCCAGCAGCTTGGATACTAGCGGCGGGTCCTACGAGCAGTACTTC
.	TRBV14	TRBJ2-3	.	CASSPPRALSTDTQYF	TGTGCCAGCAGCCCGCCCAGGGCCCTAAGCACAGATACGCAGTATTTT
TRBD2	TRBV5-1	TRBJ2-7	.	CASSIAGGDEQYF	TGCGCCAGCAGCATCGCGGGAGGGGACGAGCAGTACTTC
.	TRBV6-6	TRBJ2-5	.	CASSTQGDYQETQYF	TGTGCCAGCAGTACCCAAGGAGACTACCAAGAGACCCAGTACTTC
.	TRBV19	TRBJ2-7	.	CASSINGGYEQYF	TGTGCCAGTAGTATTAACGGGGGTTACGAGCAGTACTTC
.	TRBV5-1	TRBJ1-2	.	CASSLVVGRGNANYGYTF	TGCGCCAGCAGTTTGGTGGTCGGAAGGGGGAACGCTAACTATGGCTACACCTTC
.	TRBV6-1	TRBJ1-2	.	CASAPEMSGLIDYTF	TGTGCCAGCGCCCCGGAGATGTCAGGGTTGATCGACTACACCTTC
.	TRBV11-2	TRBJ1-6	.	CASSLDPVPLHF	TGTGCCAGCAGCTTAGATCCAGTCCCCCTCCACTTT
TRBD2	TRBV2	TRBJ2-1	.	CASSQLAVSYNEQFF	TGTGCCAGCAGCCAACTAGCGGTCTCCTACAATGAGCAGTTCTTC
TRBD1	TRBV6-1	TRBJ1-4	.	CASSRNRGSDEKLFF	TGTGCCAGCAGTAGGAACAGGGGTTCTGATGAAAAACTGTTTTTT
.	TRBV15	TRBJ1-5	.	CATSPWQGRQPQHF	TGTGCCACCAGCCCATGGCAGGGGCGTCAGCCCCAGCATTTT
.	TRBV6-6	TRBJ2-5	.	CASSPRGGRETQYF	TGTGCCAGCAGTCCTAGGGGTGGAAGGGAGACCCAGTACTTC
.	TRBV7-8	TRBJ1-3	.	CAGSLTSRQHSGNTIYF	TGTGCCGGCAGCTTGACCTCCAGGCAGCACTCTGGAAACACCATATATTTT
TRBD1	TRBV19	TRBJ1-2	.	CASIRRDRGLHYGYTF	TGTGCCAGTATTCGCCGGGACAGGGGGCTTCACTATGGCTACACCTTC
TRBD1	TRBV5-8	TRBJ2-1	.	CASSPQGAYEQFF	TGTGCCAGCAGCCCTCAGGGGGCCTATGAGCAGTTCTTC
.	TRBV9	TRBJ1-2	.	CASSVGRENYGYTF	TGTGCCAGCAGCGTAGGAAGAGAAAACTATGGCTACACCTTC
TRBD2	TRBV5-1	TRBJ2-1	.	CASSQSGVAYNEQFF	TGCGCCAGCAGCCAGAGCGGGGTCGCCTACAATGAGCAGTTCTTC
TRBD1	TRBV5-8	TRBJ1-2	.	CASSPAGTEPYGYTF	TGTGCCAGCAGCCCGGCCGGGACAGAGCCGTATGGCTACACCTTC
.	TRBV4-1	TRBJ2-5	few	CASSHSGESRETQYF	TGCGCCAGCAGCCATTCCGGAGAATCTCGGGAGACCCAGTACTTC
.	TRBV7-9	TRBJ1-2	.	CASSFEEGGYTF	TGTGCCAGCAGCTTCGAAGAGGGTGGCTACACCTTC